This entry lists 4 T cell receptor beta chains sequenced from one sample in a study of chemoradiotherapy in HPV16-positive cancers. Sequencing was performed with immunoSEQ multiplex PCR; in TCRdb, only in-frame clones are kept and a portion is missing. This sample has approximately 12,000 clones; approximately 85% occur once, and the top ten carry 0.85% to 1.3%. This sample was gathered from a patient who underwent chemoradiotherapy. The source is a human donor with HPV-associated anogenital cancer.

The chain carries TRBV5-1 and TRBJ2-1; the match to TRBD1 covers 9 bases. Losses at the gene ends were 4 bases for V and 8 bases for J; bases not matched to a gene: 7. Germline V CDR1 and CDR2: SGHRS, YFSETQ. The CDR3 covers 14 residues. CDR3 DNA sequence: TGCGCCAGCAGCGAGGACAGGGGAGGCGATGAGCAGTTCTTC. As protein: CASSEDRGGDEQFF.

This chain uses TRBV19 with TRBJ1-4, with TRBD1 matching over 8 bases. Germline CDR1 LNHDA, CDR2 SQIVND (reference sequence). The CDR3 covers 15 residues. V lost 5 bases, J lost 4 bases, and 6 bases stayed unmatched. CDR3 protein: CASSVDRGGNEKLFF. CDR3 nucleotide sequence: TGTGCCAGTAGTGTCGACAGGGGAGGTAATGAAAAACTGTTTTTT.

The V call is TRBV13, the J call TRBJ1-4, with D hard to call. The V and J ends lost 0 bases and 7 bases respectively, with 3 bases between them. The CDR3 is 12 amino acids. Looked up from germline, CDR1 is PRHDT and CDR2 is FYEKMQ (reference sequence). The CDR3 bases are TGTGCCAGCAGCTTAGGGGCTGAAAAACTGTTTTTT. This sequence encodes CASSLGAEKLFF.

This chain connects TRBV9 to TRBJ2-3; 7 bases agree with TRBD2. Per germline, CDR1 SGDLS and CDR2 YYNGEE. V was clipped by 0 bases and J by 3 bases; unmatched bases: 4. The CDR3 loop spans 15 amino acids. CDR3 DNA sequence: TGTGCCAGCAGCGTAGGGGGGGGGTCGACAGATACGCAGTATTTT. Protein: CASSVGGGSTDTQYF.